These 32 T cell receptor beta chains were all obtained from the same sample, sequenced in a study of blood T cell repertoires in COVID-19. Data came from immunoSEQ multiplex PCR; TCRdb stores just in-frame clones and leaves some out. The table shows some 110,000 clones, with 70% to 80% occurring only once. What was sequenced was peripheral blood. These TCRs come from a man aged 70-80 years with acute or convalescent COVID-19.

CDR3: CASSRGQGNTGELFF. The CDR3 DNA is TGCGCCAGCAGCCGGGGACAGGGGAACACCGGGGAGCTGTTTTTT. The J gene is TRBJ2-2, the V gene TRBV4-3; 9 positions agree with TRBD1. The V segment lost 4 bases and the J segment 1 base; nucleotides outside the gene matches: 1. Germline V lookup: CDR1 LGHNA, CDR2 YSLEER. The CDR3 runs to 15 residues.

The chain couples TRBV5-6 to TRBJ2-2; no reliable D call. Trimming pared 4 bases from V and 3 bases from J, leaving 10 bases between. The CDR3 has 14 amino acids. Germline CDR1 reads SGHDT; CDR2 reads YYEEEE. Here the CDR3 reads CASSREAHTGELFF. In nucleotides, the CDR3 is TGTGCCAGCAGCCGTGAGGCCCACACCGGGGAGCTGTTTTTT.

The chain links TRBV7-8 to TRBJ1-1; 10 nucleotides agree with TRBD1. This CDR3 has 16 residues. Per the germline V gene, CDR1 is SGHVS and CDR2 is FQNEAQ. Trimming cost V 4 bases and J 0 bases; bases outside gene matches: 5. The CDR3 DNA follows: TGTGCCAGCAGCTCACGACAGGGGGCGCTGAACACTGAAGCTTTCTTT. Translated: CASSSRQGALNTEAFF.

The chain is built from TRBV6-6 and TRBJ2-1, with a tentative D call TRBD2 (6 bases). The CDR3 is made up of 13 amino acids. Germline CDR1 and CDR2: MNHNY and SVGAGI (reference sequence). The V and J ends lost 7 bases and 8 bases respectively, with 15 bases between them. CDR3 sequence: CASTTWGEDEQFF. The CDR3, as DNA: TGTGCCAGCACTACTTGGGGGGAAGATGAGCAGTTCTTC.

J is TRBJ2-7 and V is TRBV6-5, with D possibly matching TRBD1 (6 bases). CDR1 is MNHEY and CDR2 is SVGAGI in the germline V gene. The CDR3 contains 15 residues. Between the trimmed V and J ends, which lost 0 bases and 1 base, there was a span of 10 bases. DNA for the CDR3: TGTGCCAGCAGTTACTCGATCCAGGGGTCCTACGAGCAGTACTTC. Translated: CASSYSIQGSYEQYF.

CDR3 bases: TGTGCCACCGGGGAGGGGCTTGTTGGGAGGACCTTC. Encoded protein: CATGEGLVGRTF. The chain couples TRBV6-6 to TRBJ1-2; D is perhaps TRBD1 (5 bases). The germline CDR1 and CDR2 sequences are MNHNY and SVGAGI (reference sequence). This CDR3 is built from 12 residues. Trimming removed 10 bases from V and 14 bases from J, with 23 bases in between.

This chain uses TRBV5-6 with TRBJ2-7; D possibly corresponds to TRBD1 (5 bases). V was pared by 0 bases and J by 6 bases, with 16 bases between. Germline V gives CDR1 SGHDT, CDR2 YYEEEE. The CDR3 consists of 15 residues. Written as DNA, the CDR3 is TGTGCCAGCAGCTTGGGACCCGGTGGAAGGGGCGAGCAGTACTTC. Its translation is CASSLGPGGRGEQYF.

This rearrangement joins TRBV9 to TRBJ1-1; D is undetermined. The germline V and J ends were trimmed by 1 base and 6 bases, with 16 bases remaining between them. Germline-derived CDR1 and CDR2 are SGDLS and YYNGEE. The CDR3 has 15 residues. Here the CDR3 reads CASSVRGTVVSEAFF. The CDR3 DNA sequence: TGTGCCAGCAGCGTACGAGGTACGGTGGTGTCTGAAGCTTTCTTT.

The V gene is TRBV14, the J gene TRBJ1-3; tentatively, D is TRBD1 (5 bases). The CDR3 is 15 amino acids. V was cut by 2 bases and J by 2 bases, with 10 bases left in between. The germline V gene has CDR1 SGHDN and CDR2 FVKESK. The CDR3 here is CASSQRGGAGNTIYF. For the CDR3, the DNA is TGTGCCAGCAGCCAACGGGGCGGGGCTGGAAACACCATATATTTT.

This chain uses TRBV5-6 with TRBJ2-7; D is ambiguous. Germline CDR1 is SGHDT and CDR2 is YYEEEE. The CDR3 contains 12 residues. V shed 1 base and J shed 7 bases, with 9 bases lying between them. Here the CDR3 reads CASSLTGMEQYF. CDR3 nucleotide sequence: TGTGCCAGCAGCTTGACGGGTATGGAGCAGTACTTC. The variable domain in full, completed from reference TRBV5-6 and TRBJ2-7, reads DAGVTQSPTHLIKTRGQQVTLRCSPKSGHDTVSWYQQALGQGPQFIFQYYEEEERQRGNFPDRFSGHQFPNYSSELNVNALLLGDSALYLCASSLTGMEQYFGPGTRLTVT.

The chain combines TRBV18 with TRBJ2-3; maybe TRBD1 (6 bases). V was clipped by 3 bases and J by 1 base, with 14 bases between them. The CDR3 length is 16 residues. In germline, CDR1 is KGHSH, CDR2 LQKENI. CDR3 nucleotides: TGTGCCAGCTCACCCGGACAGTTTCGAGGCACAGATACGCAGTATTTT. Amino acids: CASSPGQFRGTDTQYF. The full variable domain, in which reference TRBV18 and TRBJ2-3 provide the parts outside the CDR3, is NAGVMQNPRHLVRRRGQEARLRCSPMKGHSHVYWYRQLPEEGLKFMVYLQKENIIDESGMPKERFSAEFPKEGPSILRIQQVVRGDSAAYFCASSPGQFRGTDTQYFGPGTRLTVL.

The chain has TRBV9 and TRBJ2-7, with TRBD1 identical over 9 bases. The V gene's germline CDR1 is SGDLS and CDR2 YYNGEE. Unmatched junction bases numbered 3, after V lost 4 bases and J lost 1 base. The CDR3 is 14 amino acids. CDR3 nucleotide sequence: TGTGCCAGCAGCCTACAGGGGGCTTCCTACGAGCAGTACTTC. Protein: CASSLQGASYEQYF.

The gene calls are TRBV28 and TRBJ1-5; 7 positions agree with TRBD1. V trimming: 6 bases; J trimming: 3 bases; junction bases outside the gene matches: 8. The germline V gene has CDR1 MDHEN and CDR2 SYDVKM. The CDR3 extends over 15 amino acids. As DNA, the CDR3 is TGTGCCAGCAGCTTAGGGGGCGCGTTCAATCAGCCCCAGCATTTT. The encoded protein is CASSLGGAFNQPQHF. Drawing the rest from reference TRBV28 and TRBJ1-5, the complete variable domain is DVKVTQSSRYLVKRTGEKVFLECVQDMDHENMFWYRQDPGLGLRLIYFSYDVKMKEKGDIPEGYSVSREKKERFSLILESASTNQTSMYLCASSLGGAFNQPQHFGDGTRLSIL.

This clone was recorded only once. The chain has TRBV7-3 and TRBJ2-1, with TRBD1 identical over 7 bases. V was pared by 3 bases and J by 3 bases, with 8 bases of the junction left unmatched. The CDR3 is made up of 16 amino acids. In germline, CDR1 is SGHTA, CDR2 FQGTGA. In nucleotides, the CDR3 is TGTGCCAGCAGCTTGGGACAGATCCGAAACTACAATGAGCAGTTCTTC. Its translation: CASSLGQIRNYNEQFF. Full variable domain (rest looked up from reference TRBV7-3 and TRBJ2-1): GAGVSQTPSNKVTEKGKYVELRCDPISGHTALYWYRQSLGQGPEFLIYFQGTGAADDSGLPNDRFFAVRPEGSVSTLKIQRTERGDSAVYLCASSLGQIRNYNEQFFGPGTRLTVL.

The V gene is TRBV18, the J gene TRBJ2-2; 13 positions match TRBD2. Looked up from germline, CDR1 is KGHSH and CDR2 is LQKENI. The CDR3 has 19 amino acids. With V trimmed by 1 base and J by 2 bases, 7 bases remained unmatched. The CDR3 here is CASSPRTGTSGTNTGELFF. As DNA, the CDR3 is TGTGCCAGCTCACCACGTACCGGGACTAGCGGGACAAACACCGGGGAGCTGTTTTTT.

The chain recombines TRBV29-1 with TRBJ1-2, with TRBD1 matching over 7 bases. Trimming cost V 7 bases and J 4 bases; bases outside gene matches: 6. The CDR3 consists of 12 residues. Germline V lookup: CDR1 SQVTM, CDR2 ANQGSEA. DNA of the CDR3: TGCAGCGCCGAGACAGGGAGCTATGGCTACACCTTC. Translated, it gives CSAETGSYGYTF.

The chain links TRBV3-1 (or the pseudogene TRBV3-2) to TRBJ1-2; 9 nucleotides line up with TRBD1. V dropped 0 bases and J dropped 8; count of bases not matched to a gene: 7. Germline V gene data show CDR1 as LGHDT and CDR2 as YNNKEL (reference sequence). This CDR3 spans 15 amino acids. The CDR3 sequence: CASSQDLGQGRGYTF. In DNA, the CDR3 is TGTGCCAGCAGCCAAGATCTGGGACAGGGAAGAGGCTACACCTTC.

The genes are TRBV5-1 and TRBJ2-7; D unresolved. The CDR3 is made up of 13 amino acids. V was clipped by 2 bases and J by 1 base, with 7 bases between them. Looked up from germline, CDR1 is SGHRS and CDR2 is YFSETQ. CDR3 amino acids: CASSFDLSYEQYF. The CDR3 bases are TGCGCCAGCAGCTTCGACTTGTCCTACGAGCAGTACTTC.

This chain joins TRBV3-1 (or the pseudogene TRBV3-2) and TRBJ1-5, with 7 bases matching TRBD1. Trimming removed 5 bases from V and 7 bases from J; junction bases left unmatched: 11. Germline-derived CDR1 and CDR2 are LGHDT and YNNKEL (reference sequence). This CDR3 spans 15 amino acids. The CDR3 spells CASSNSGQAGQPQHF. The DNA of the CDR3 is TGTGCCAGCAGCAATTCAGGACAGGCTGGCCAGCCCCAGCATTTT.

The rearrangement joins TRBV18 to TRBJ2-3; 7 bases are a match to TRBD2. The germline V gene has CDR1 KGHSH and CDR2 LQKENI. This CDR3 comprises 16 residues. V dropped 5 bases and J dropped 0; count of bases not matched to a gene: 8. CDR3 sequence reads: CASSSRGGASTDTQYF. The CDR3 DNA reads as TGTGCCAGCTCATCCCGGGGAGGGGCGAGCACAGATACGCAGTATTTT. Together with reference TRBV18 and TRBJ2-3, the CDR3 gives the full variable domain: NAGVMQNPRHLVRRRGQEARLRCSPMKGHSHVYWYRQLPEEGLKFMVYLQKENIIDESGMPKERFSAEFPKEGPSILRIQQVVRGDSAAYFCASSSRGGASTDTQYFGPGTRLTVL.

J is TRBJ2-1 and V is TRBV28, with TRBD2 identical over 9 bases. CDR3 length: 15 amino acids. V was pared by 8 bases and J by 0 bases, with 5 bases of the junction left unmatched. Germline loops: CDR1 MDHEN, CDR2 SYDVKM. The CDR3 sequence is CASGTSSDSYNEQFF. CDR3 nucleotides: TGTGCCAGCGGGACTAGCTCCGACTCCTACAATGAGCAGTTCTTC. The variable domain in full, with the rest retrieved from reference TRBV28 and TRBJ2-1, is DVKVTQSSRYLVKRTGEKVFLECVQDMDHENMFWYRQDPGLGLRLIYFSYDVKMKEKGDIPEGYSVSREKKERFSLILESASTNQTSMYLCASGTSSDSYNEQFFGPGTRLTVL.

V and J are TRBV5-1 and TRBJ2-5; 10 nucleotides align to TRBD1. CDR1 SGHRS and CDR2 YFSETQ come from the germline V gene. This CDR3 is built from 14 residues. The V and J ends lost 5 bases and 2 bases, in that order; junction bases with no gene match: 3. CDR3 in DNA: TGCGCCAGCAGTATGGACAGGGGGCAAGAGACCCAGTACTTC. Its protein product is CASSMDRGQETQYF. The entire variable domain, with the rest obtained from reference TRBV5-1 and TRBJ2-5, is as follows: KAGVTQTPRYLIKTRGQQVTLSCSPISGHRSVSWYQQTPGQGLQFLFEYFSETQRNKGNFPGRFSGRQFSNSRSEMNVSTLELGDSALYLCASSMDRGQETQYFGPGTRLLVL.

The chain links TRBV20-1 to TRBJ2-1, with 7 bases aligning to TRBD1. CDR1 is DFQATT, CDR2 SNEGSKA, per germline (reference sequence). This CDR3 is built from 14 residues. The V and J ends lost 3 bases and 4 bases, in that order; junction bases with no gene match: 6. Written as DNA, the CDR3 is TGCAGTGCTAGTGGGCAGACAGGGTACAATGAGCAGTTCTTC. The encoded protein is CSASGQTGYNEQFF.

The chain couples TRBV6-5 to TRBJ2-1; tentatively, D is TRBD1 (5 bases). V was clipped by 0 bases and J by 7 bases, with 10 bases between them. The CDR3 sequence is 14 residues long. CDR1 and CDR2 from the germline V gene are MNHEY and SVGAGI. The CDR3 sequence is CASSYSAGYNEQFF. The CDR3 DNA follows: TGTGCCAGCAGTTACTCTGCAGGGTATAATGAGCAGTTCTTC.

The table lists this clone with a few counts. CDR3 in DNA: TGTGCCAGCTCACTGCCGGAGGGCCTCAATGAGCAGTTCTTC. Translated: CASSLPEGLNEQFF. The chain couples TRBV18 to TRBJ2-1; the D gene is possibly TRBD2 (6 bases). V was cut by 4 bases and J by 6 bases, with 13 bases left in between. This CDR3 is built from 14 residues. Germline assignment: CDR1 KGHSH and CDR2 LQKENI.

The rearrangement links TRBV11-3 to TRBJ2-3; TRBD1 agrees at 11 bases. Germline values: CDR1 SGHNT, CDR2 YENEEA. The CDR3 runs 14 residues. Trimming removed 5 bases from V and 5 bases from J; junction bases left unmatched: 3. The CDR3 protein is CASSLDRGQDTQYF. Written as DNA, the CDR3 is TGTGCCAGCAGCCTGGACAGGGGGCAAGATACGCAGTATTTT.

This clone was picked up a small number of times. The gene calls are TRBV3-1 (or the pseudogene TRBV3-2) and TRBJ2-7; D not resolved. Germline CDR1 is LGHDT and CDR2 is YNNKEL (reference sequence). V was pared by 1 base and J by 1 base, with 2 bases between. The CDR3 extends over 12 amino acids. The CDR3 nucleotides read TGTGCCAGCAGCCAAGCTTCCTACGAGCAGTACTTC. Translation: CASSQASYEQYF.

This clone was seen once. V and J are TRBV7-2 and TRBJ1-4; weak D call: TRBD1 (6 bases). V gave up 5 bases and J gave up 5 bases, with 12 bases separating them. The germline V gene encodes CDR1 SGHTA and CDR2 FQGNSA. CDR3 size: 14 residues. CDR3 DNA sequence: TGTGCCAGCAGCCCCGGGGGGGGCAATGAAAAACTGTTTTTT. Its protein is CASSPGGGNEKLFF.

The V gene is TRBV30, the J gene TRBJ2-5; 7 bases line up with TRBD1. Germline CDR1 reads GTSNPN; CDR2 reads SVGIG (reference sequence). CDR3 length: 13 amino acids. The ends lost 5 bases at V and 4 bases at J; junction bases unmatched: 7. CDR3 nucleotide sequence: TGTGCCTGGGGACAGGACATTTCAGAGACCCAGTACTTC. Protein: CAWGQDISETQYF.

This chain connects TRBV13 to TRBJ2-7; a weak D match, TRBD2 (5 bases). Germline V gives CDR1 PRHDT, CDR2 FYEKMQ (reference sequence). V was shortened by 3 bases and J by 6 bases, with 9 bases between the two germline ends. CDR3 length equals 12 residues. This chain's CDR3 is CASSFKGGEQYF. The CDR3 DNA sequence: TGTGCCAGCAGCTTCAAAGGAGGCGAGCAGTACTTC.

The table lists this clone with a few counts. The J gene is TRBJ1-2, the V gene TRBV4-3; possible D gene TRBD1, 5 bases. From germline, CDR1 is LGHNA and CDR2 YSLEER. Trimming left V 0 bases short and J 4 bases short, with 9 bases between. The CDR3 totals 14 residues. Here the CDR3 DNA reads TGCGCCAGCAGCCAAGATCAGGGTAGCTATGGCTACACCTTC. Its protein is CASSQDQGSYGYTF.

This sequence joins TRBV12-3 or TRBV12-4 and TRBJ2-7, with 10 bases matching TRBD2. With 10 bases clipped from V and 5 bases from J, the junction kept 5 bases outside the gene matches. The CDR3 runs 12 residues. Here the CDR3 reads CATGLAENEQYF. In DNA form, the CDR3 reads TGTGCCACTGGACTAGCGGAAAACGAGCAGTACTTC.